The present T cell receptor (beta chain) was sequenced within a study of cytomegalovirus exposure and HLA in healthy donors. The PCR ran on 60 Vbeta and 13 Jbeta primers. The method was immunoSEQ multiplex PCR; TCRdb's version includes in-frame clones alone and lacks a portion of them. This sample has roughly 180,000 clones; over 65% occur once, and the top ten carry under 2%. V was pared by 6 bases and J by 2 bases, with 17 bases between. Germline V lookup: CDR1 SQVTM, CDR2 ANQGSEA. The CDR3 spans 14 residues. The rearrangement joins TRBV29-1 to TRBJ2-7; D may be TRBD1 (5 bases). The sequence came from a young man in good health and CMV-seronegative. The sample comprised PBMCs. The CDR3, as DNA: TGCAGCGTCGCTCCCAGGGTAGGGGCCTACGAGCAGTACTTC. It translates to CSVAPRVGAYEQYF.